These 18 T cell receptor beta chains were sequenced from one sample in a study of Ad26.COV2.S vaccination and SARS-CoV-2 variants. As to treatment: 19 received Ad26.COV2.S at low or high dose, single or two shots; roughly 5 received placebo; per-sample allocation not given. Sampling was done on day 63 after the first vaccine or placebo injection. Sequencing was performed with immunoSEQ multiplex PCR; in TCRdb, only in-frame clones are kept and a portion is missing. The sample has hundreds of thousands of clones; less than 90% are singletons. The sequencing here drew on peripheral blood, taken in a trial of Ad26.COV2.S vaccine versus placebo. These receptors came from a person aged 18-60 years who received the Ad26.COV2.S COVID-19 vaccine or a placebo.

This chain uses TRBV6-2 or TRBV6-3 with TRBJ2-7; perhaps D is TRBD1 or TRBD2 (5 bases each). The CDR3 runs to 15 residues. The V and J ends lost 4 bases and 0 bases respectively, with 13 bases between them. Germline CDR1 MNHEY, CDR2 SVGEGT. This CDR3 reads CASSFISGGSYEQYF. As DNA, the CDR3 is TGTGCCAGCAGTTTCATTAGTGGGGGCTCCTACGAGCAGTACTTC.

The chain uses TRBV13 and TRBJ1-1, with D hard to call. The CDR3 has 12 residues. Trimming took 0 bases from V and 1 from J, leaving 0 bases between them. Germline-derived CDR1 and CDR2 are PRHDT and FYEKMQ (reference sequence). The CDR3 reads CASSLGNTEAFF. In DNA form, the CDR3 reads TGTGCCAGCAGCTTAGGGAACACTGAAGCTTTCTTT.

The chain uses TRBV6-5 and TRBJ1-6; TRBD1 matches 8 bases. Germline V gives CDR1 MNHEY, CDR2 SVGAGI. The CDR3 is 15 residues long. The V and J ends lost 6 bases and 14 bases, in that order; junction bases with no gene match: 15. The CDR3 DNA is TGTGCCAGCAGCGGGACAGGCTCCCCCGTGGGGGCCCTCCACTTT. It yields the protein CASSGTGSPVGALHF.

The chain couples TRBV7-8 to TRBJ2-6; TRBD1 matches 9 bases. Germline V lookup: CDR1 SGHVS, CDR2 FQNEAQ. CDR3 length equals 19 residues. Trimming cost V 0 bases and J 0 bases; bases outside gene matches: 6. CDR3 in amino acids: CASSLAPGTGISGANVLTF. The DNA for the CDR3 is TGTGCCAGCAGCTTAGCGCCCGGGACAGGGATCTCTGGGGCCAACGTCCTGACTTTC.

The chain employs TRBV28 and TRBJ1-1, with D unresolved. Germline loops: CDR1 MDHEN, CDR2 SYDVKM. This CDR3 region has 14 residues. Deletions cut 3 bases from V and 4 bases from J, with 12 bases between. The CDR3 is CASSLSGSGTEAFF. In nucleotides, the CDR3 is TGTGCCAGCAGTTTGTCGGGGTCGGGCACTGAAGCTTTCTTT.

The V call is TRBV5-6, the J call TRBJ2-3; TRBD2 might be the D (5 bases). CDR3 size: 15 residues. Looked up from germline, CDR1 is SGHDT and CDR2 is YYEEEE. V dropped 0 bases and J dropped 7 bases, with 15 bases sitting between them. This CDR3 is CASSLGAALVNTQYF. The CDR3 bases are TGTGCCAGCAGCTTGGGAGCGGCCCTGGTGAATACGCAGTATTTT.

The rearrangement uses TRBV28 and TRBJ2-2, with TRBD2 identical over 8 bases. This CDR3 spans 14 amino acids. V gave up 10 bases and J gave up 5 bases; unmatched junction bases: 9. In germline, CDR1 is MDHEN, CDR2 SYDVKM. The CDR3 bases are TGTGCCACCCGGGAGGGCCACAGGACCGGGGAGCTGTTTTTT. Translated, it gives CATREGHRTGELFF.

The gene calls are TRBV3-1 (or the pseudogene TRBV3-2) and TRBJ1-1; 11 bases fit TRBD1. Germline assignment: CDR1 LGHDT and CDR2 YNNKEL (reference sequence). This CDR3 is 15 amino acids long. V trimming: 8 bases; J trimming: 11 bases; junction bases outside the gene matches: 16. The DNA of the CDR3 is TGTGCCAGCCGCCGGGGAGGGACAGGGGGTACTCGGGCTTTCTTT. Protein sequence: CASRRGGTGGTRAFF.

V and J are TRBV6-5 and TRBJ1-1; maybe TRBD1 (6 bases). The germline V and J ends were trimmed by 0 bases and 5 bases, with 13 bases remaining between them. Germline V gene data show CDR1 as MNHEY and CDR2 as SVGAGI. CDR3 length equals 15 residues. The CDR3 DNA reads TGTGCCAGCAGTTACTCGACCGGGGGCTTTACTGAAGCTTTCTTT. The encoded protein is CASSYSTGGFTEAFF.

CDR3 sequence: CASSEFVGTGLSNQPQHF. CDR3 coding DNA: TGCGCCAGCAGTGAGTTTGTGGGGACAGGGCTTAGCAATCAGCCCCAGCATTTT. The chain is built from TRBV10-2 and TRBJ1-5; 9 bases are shared with TRBD1. The J segment lost 0 bases and the V segment lost 1 base, leaving 7 bases of the junction unmatched. Germline lookup yields CDR1 WSHSY and CDR2 SAAADI. The CDR3 spans 18 residues.

This chain connects TRBV18 to TRBJ2-7, with D tentatively TRBD1 (6 bases). There are 14 residues in the CDR3. CDR1 KGHSH and CDR2 LQKENI come from the germline V gene. V lost 3 bases, J lost 5 bases, and 14 bases lay in between. The CDR3 is CASSPAGRDNEQYF. For the CDR3, the DNA is TGTGCCAGCTCACCGGCAGGCAGGGACAACGAGCAGTACTTC.

The chain couples TRBV30 to TRBJ2-7; tentatively, D is TRBD1 (5 bases). Trimming removed 2 bases at V and 3 bases at J, with 8 bases between. CDR3 size: 12 residues. From germline, CDR1 is GTSNPN and CDR2 SVGIG (reference sequence). CDR3 protein: CAWSRDSYEQYF. CDR3 DNA sequence: TGTGCCTGGAGTCGAGACAGCTACGAGCAGTACTTC.

The V gene is TRBV18, the J gene TRBJ2-2; 10 bases map to TRBD1. Germline CDR1 is KGHSH and CDR2 is LQKENI. Germline trimming cut 2 bases from V and 5 bases from J; bases unmatched to any gene: 14. The CDR3 spans 19 residues. The CDR3 reads CASSPTVTDGTGVTGELFF. The CDR3 DNA reads as TGTGCCAGCTCACCAACGGTCACCGACGGGACAGGGGTGACCGGGGAGCTGTTTTTT.

This clone was picked up a small number of times. J is TRBJ1-3 and V is TRBV10-3; 8 bases agree with TRBD1. The germline gives CDR1 ENHRY, CDR2 SYGVKD. This CDR3 region has 19 residues. Germline trimming cut 5 bases from V and 0 bases from J; bases unmatched to any gene: 15. CDR3 loop: CAISPQGDKKGASGNTIYF. As DNA, the CDR3 is TGTGCCATCAGTCCACAGGGGGACAAAAAAGGGGCCTCTGGAAACACCATATATTTT.

The chain combines TRBV14 with TRBJ2-2; D not certain. This CDR3 is 13 amino acids long. Trimming cost V 3 bases and J 2 bases, with 4 bases left between them. The V gene's germline CDR1 is SGHDN and CDR2 FVKESK. This CDR3 reads CASSHLNTGELFF. The DNA of the CDR3 is TGTGCCAGCAGCCACTTAAACACCGGGGAGCTGTTTTTT.

The J gene is TRBJ2-7, the V gene TRBV11-2; 11 bases are shared with TRBD2. The CDR3 length is 15 residues. CDR1 is SGHAT and CDR2 is FQNNGV in the germline V gene. V shed 3 bases and J 1 base; nucleotides not matched to a gene: 2. The CDR3 sequence: CASSFGTSGSYEQYF. The CDR3, as DNA: TGTGCCAGCAGCTTCGGGACTAGCGGATCCTACGAGCAGTACTTC.

The rearrangement links TRBV7-2 to TRBJ2-7; 7 bases align to TRBD2. Germline V gene lookup returns CDR1 SGHTA and CDR2 FQGNSA. The CDR3 is 17 amino acids. The V gene end was trimmed by 1 base and the J gene end by 0 bases; junction bases not matched to a gene: 9. In nucleotides, the CDR3 is TGTGCCAGCAGCTTAGATAGGCCTAGCGGAAGCTCCTACGAGCAGTACTTC. Its protein product is CASSLDRPSGSSYEQYF.

CDR3 nucleotides: TGTGCCAGCAGTTCGCTAGTTGACGCTTTCTTT. This gives the protein CASSSLVDAFF. The V call is TRBV28, the J call TRBJ1-1; D call uncertain. CDR1 MDHEN and CDR2 SYDVKM come from the germline V gene. Trimming stripped 4 bases from V and 11 bases from J, with 11 bases between. CDR3 length: 11 residues.